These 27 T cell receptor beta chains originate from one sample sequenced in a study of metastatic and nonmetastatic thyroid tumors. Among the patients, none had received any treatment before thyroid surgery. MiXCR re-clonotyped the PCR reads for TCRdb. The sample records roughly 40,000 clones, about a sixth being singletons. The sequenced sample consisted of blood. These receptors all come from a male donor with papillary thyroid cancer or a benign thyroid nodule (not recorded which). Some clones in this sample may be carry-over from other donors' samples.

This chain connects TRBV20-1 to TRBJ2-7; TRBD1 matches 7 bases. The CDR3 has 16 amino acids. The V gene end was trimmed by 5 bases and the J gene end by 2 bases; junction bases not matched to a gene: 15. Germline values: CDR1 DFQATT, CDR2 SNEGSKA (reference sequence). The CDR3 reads CSARPTDRAMAYEQYF. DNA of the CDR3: TGCAGTGCTCGCCCGACTGACAGGGCAATGGCCTACGAGCAGTACTTC.

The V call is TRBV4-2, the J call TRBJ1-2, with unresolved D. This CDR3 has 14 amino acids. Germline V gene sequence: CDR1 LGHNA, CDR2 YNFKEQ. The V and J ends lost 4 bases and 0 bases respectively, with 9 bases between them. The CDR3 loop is CASSPTPANYGYTF. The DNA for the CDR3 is TGTGCCAGCAGCCCGACACCAGCTAACTATGGCTACACCTTC.

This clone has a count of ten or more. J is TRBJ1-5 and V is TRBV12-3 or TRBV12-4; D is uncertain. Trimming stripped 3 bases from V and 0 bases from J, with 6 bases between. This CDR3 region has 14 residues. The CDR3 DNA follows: TGTGCCAGCAGTTTTACGCATAGCAATCAGCCCCAGCATTTT. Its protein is CASSFTHSNQPQHF.

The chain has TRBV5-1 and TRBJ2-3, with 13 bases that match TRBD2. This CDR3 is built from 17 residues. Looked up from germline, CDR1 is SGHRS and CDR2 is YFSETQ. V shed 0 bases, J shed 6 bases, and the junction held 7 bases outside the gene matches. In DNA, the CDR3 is TGCGCCAGCAGCTTGGGGGGACTAGCGGGACCGGGGGATACGCAGTATTTT. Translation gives CASSLGGLAGPGDTQYF.

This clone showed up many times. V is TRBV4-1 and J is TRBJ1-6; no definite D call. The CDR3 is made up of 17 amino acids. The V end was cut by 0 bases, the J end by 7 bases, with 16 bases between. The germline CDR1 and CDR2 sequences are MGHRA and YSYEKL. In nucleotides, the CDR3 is TGCGCCAGCAGCCAAGATCCCCCAAGTTGGGAAAATTCACCCCTCCACTTT. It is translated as CASSQDPPSWENSPLHF.

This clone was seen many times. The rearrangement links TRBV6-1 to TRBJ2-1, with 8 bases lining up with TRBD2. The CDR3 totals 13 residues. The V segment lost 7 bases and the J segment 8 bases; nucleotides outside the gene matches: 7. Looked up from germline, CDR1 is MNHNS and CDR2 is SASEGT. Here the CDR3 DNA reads TGTGCCAGCACGGGAGGGCTCTTCGATGAGCAGTTCTTC. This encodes CASTGGLFDEQFF.

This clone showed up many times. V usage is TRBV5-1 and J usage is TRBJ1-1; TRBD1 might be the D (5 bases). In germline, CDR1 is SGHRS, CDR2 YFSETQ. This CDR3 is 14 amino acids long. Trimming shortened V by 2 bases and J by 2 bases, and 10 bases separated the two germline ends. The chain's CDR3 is CASSFWDGNTEAFF. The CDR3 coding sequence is TGCGCCAGCAGCTTTTGGGACGGAAACACTGAAGCTTTCTTT.

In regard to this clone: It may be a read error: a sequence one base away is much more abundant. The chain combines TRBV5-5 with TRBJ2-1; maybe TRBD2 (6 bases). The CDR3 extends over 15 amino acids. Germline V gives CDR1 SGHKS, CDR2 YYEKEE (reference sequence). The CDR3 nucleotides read TGTGCCAGCAGCTTGGCGCGGGGTCGGCTCGCTGAGCAGTTATTC. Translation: CASSLARGRLAEQLF.

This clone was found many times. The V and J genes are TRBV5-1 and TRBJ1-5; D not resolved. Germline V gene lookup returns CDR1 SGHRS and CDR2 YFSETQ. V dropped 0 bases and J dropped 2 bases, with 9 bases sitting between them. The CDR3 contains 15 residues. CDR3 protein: CASSLEGDRNQPQHF. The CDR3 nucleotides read TGCGCCAGCAGCTTGGAGGGCGATCGCAATCAGCCCCAGCATTTT.

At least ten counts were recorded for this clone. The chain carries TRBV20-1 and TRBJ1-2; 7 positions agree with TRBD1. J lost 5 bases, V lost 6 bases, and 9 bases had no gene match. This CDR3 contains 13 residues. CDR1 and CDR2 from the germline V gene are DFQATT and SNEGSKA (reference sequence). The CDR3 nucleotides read TGCAGTGCGGTGGGACAGCAAACTTATGGCTACACCTTC. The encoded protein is CSAVGQQTYGYTF.

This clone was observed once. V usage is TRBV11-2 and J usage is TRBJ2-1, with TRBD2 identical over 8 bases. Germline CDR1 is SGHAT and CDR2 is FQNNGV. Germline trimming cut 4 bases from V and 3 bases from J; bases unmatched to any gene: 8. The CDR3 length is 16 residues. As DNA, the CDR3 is TGTGCCAGCAGCTCATGGGTCGGGGGGGGCTACAATGAGCAGTTCTTC. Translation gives CASSSWVGGGYNEQFF.

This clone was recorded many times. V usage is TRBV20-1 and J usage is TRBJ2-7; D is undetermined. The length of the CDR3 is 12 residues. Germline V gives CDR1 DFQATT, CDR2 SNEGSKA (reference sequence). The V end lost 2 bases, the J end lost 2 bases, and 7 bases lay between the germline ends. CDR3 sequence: CSARFRAYEQYF. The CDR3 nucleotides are TGCAGTGCTAGATTCCGAGCCTACGAGCAGTACTTC.

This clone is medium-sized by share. The CDR3 sequence: CASSEGSGANVLTF. CDR3 nucleotides: TGTGCCAGCAGTGAGGGCTCTGGGGCCAACGTCCTGACTTTC. The genes are TRBV6-1 and TRBJ2-6; D gene ambiguous. There are 14 residues in the CDR3. Trimming took 3 bases from V and 0 from J, leaving 3 bases between them. The V gene's germline CDR1 is MNHNS and CDR2 SASEGT.

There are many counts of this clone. The CDR3 bases are TGCAGTGCTAGAGATATACTAGCGGGTTCCAATGAGCAGTTCTTC. Translated: CSARDILAGSNEQFF. The chain has TRBV20-1 and TRBJ2-1, with 9 bases that match TRBD2. There are 15 residues in the CDR3. V lost 0 bases, J lost 6 bases, and 6 bases stayed unmatched. Per germline, CDR1 DFQATT and CDR2 SNEGSKA (reference sequence).

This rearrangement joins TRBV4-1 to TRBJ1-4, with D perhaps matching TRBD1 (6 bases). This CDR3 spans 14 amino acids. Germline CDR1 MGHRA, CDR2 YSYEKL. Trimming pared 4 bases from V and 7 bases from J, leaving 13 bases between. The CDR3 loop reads CASSLGTGLEKLFF. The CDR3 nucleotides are TGCGCCAGCAGCCTAGGTACAGGGCTTGAAAAACTGTTTTTT.

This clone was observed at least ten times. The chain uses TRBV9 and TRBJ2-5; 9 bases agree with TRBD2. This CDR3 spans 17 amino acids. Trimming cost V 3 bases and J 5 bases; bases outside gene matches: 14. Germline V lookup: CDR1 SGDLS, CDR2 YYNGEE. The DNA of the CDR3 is TGTGCCAGCAGCGGATGGGTGGCGGGAGGGCCAAGGGAGACCCAGTACTTC. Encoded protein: CASSGWVAGGPRETQYF.

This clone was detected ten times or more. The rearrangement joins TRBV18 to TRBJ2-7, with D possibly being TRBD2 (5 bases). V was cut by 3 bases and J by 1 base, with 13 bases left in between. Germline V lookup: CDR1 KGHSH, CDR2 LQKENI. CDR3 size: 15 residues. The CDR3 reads CASSPRTGMSYEQYF. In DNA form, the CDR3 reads TGTGCCAGCTCACCTCGGACGGGGATGTCCTACGAGCAGTACTTC. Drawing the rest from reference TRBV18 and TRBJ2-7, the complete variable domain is NAGVMQNPRHLVRRRGQEARLRCSPMKGHSHVYWYRQLPEEGLKFMVYLQKENIIDESGMPKERFSAEFPKEGPSILRIQQVVRGDSAAYFCASSPRTGMSYEQYFGPGTRLTVT.

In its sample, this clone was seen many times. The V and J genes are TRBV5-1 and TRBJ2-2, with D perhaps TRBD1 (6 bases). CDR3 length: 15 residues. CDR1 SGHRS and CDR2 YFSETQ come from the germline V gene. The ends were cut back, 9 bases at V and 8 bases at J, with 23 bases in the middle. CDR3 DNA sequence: TGCGCCACCCGGACTGGACAGTTCACGGAGGGGGAGCTGTTTTTT. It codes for CATRTGQFTEGELFF.

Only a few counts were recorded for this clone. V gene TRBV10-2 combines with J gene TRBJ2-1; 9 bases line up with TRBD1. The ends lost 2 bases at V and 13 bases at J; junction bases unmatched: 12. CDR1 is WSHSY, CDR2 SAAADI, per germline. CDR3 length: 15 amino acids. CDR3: CASSEPGQGFAHQFF. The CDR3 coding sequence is TGCGCCAGCAGTGAGCCGGGACAGGGATTCGCTCATCAGTTCTTC.

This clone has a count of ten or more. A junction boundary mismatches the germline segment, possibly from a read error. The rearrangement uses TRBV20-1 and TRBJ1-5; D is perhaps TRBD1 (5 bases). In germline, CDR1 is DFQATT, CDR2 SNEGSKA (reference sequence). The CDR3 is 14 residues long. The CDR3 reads CGARVGVGNQPQHF. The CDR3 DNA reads TGCGGTGCTAGAGTAGGGGTAGGGAATCAGCCCCAGCATTTT.

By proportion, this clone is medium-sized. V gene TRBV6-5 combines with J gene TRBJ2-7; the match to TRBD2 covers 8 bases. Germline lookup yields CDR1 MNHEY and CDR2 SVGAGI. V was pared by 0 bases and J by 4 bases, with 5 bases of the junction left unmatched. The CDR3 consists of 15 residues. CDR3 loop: CASSYSKRELYEQYF. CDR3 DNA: TGTGCCAGCAGTTACTCGAAGCGGGAGTTATACGAGCAGTACTTC.

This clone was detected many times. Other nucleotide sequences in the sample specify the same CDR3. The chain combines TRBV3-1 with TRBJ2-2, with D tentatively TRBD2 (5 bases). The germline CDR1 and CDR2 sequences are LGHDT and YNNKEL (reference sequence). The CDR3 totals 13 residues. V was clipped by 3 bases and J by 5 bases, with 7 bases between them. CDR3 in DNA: TGTGCCAGCAGCCAGCGGGCGACCGGGGAGCTGTTTTTT. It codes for CASSQRATGELFF.

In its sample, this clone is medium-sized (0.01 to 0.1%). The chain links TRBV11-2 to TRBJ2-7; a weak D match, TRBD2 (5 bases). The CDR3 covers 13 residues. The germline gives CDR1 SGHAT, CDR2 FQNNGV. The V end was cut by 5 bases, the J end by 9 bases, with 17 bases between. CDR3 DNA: TGTGCCAGCAGCCAACCGGGATTTGAACCGCAGTACTTC. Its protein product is CASSQPGFEPQYF. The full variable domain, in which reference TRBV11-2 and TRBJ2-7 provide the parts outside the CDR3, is EAGVAQSPRYKIIEKRQSVAFWCNPISGHATLYWYQQILGQGPKLLIQFQNNGVVDDSQLPKDRFSAERLKGVDSTLKIQPAKLEDSAVYLCASSQPGFEPQYFGPGTRLTVT.

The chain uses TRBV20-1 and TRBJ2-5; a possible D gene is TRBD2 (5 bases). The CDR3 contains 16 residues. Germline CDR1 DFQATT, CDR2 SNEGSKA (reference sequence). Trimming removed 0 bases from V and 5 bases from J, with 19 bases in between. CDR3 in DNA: TGCAGTGCTAGAGATATCTCAGCGGCAGTTCATGAGACCCAGTACTTC. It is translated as CSARDISAAVHETQYF.

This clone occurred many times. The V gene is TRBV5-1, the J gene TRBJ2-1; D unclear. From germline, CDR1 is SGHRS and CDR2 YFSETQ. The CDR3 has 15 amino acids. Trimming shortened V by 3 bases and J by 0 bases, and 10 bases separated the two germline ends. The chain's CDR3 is CASSSASSSYNEQFF. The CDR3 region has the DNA TGCGCCAGCAGCTCAGCGTCCTCCTCCTACAATGAGCAGTTCTTC.

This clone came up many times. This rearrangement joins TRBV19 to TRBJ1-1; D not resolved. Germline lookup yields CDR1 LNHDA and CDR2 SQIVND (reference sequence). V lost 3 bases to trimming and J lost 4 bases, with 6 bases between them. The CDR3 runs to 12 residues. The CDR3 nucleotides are TGTGCCAGTAGTATTGCGGGCACTGAAGCTTTCTTT. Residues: CASSIAGTEAFF.

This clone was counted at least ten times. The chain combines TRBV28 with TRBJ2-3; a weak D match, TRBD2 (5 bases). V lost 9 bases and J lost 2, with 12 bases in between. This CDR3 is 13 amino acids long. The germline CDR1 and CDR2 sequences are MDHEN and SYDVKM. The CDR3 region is CASLGATTDTQYF. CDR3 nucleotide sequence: TGTGCCAGTTTGGGAGCGACCACAGATACGCAGTATTTT.